These 27 T cell receptor beta chains came from one sample sequenced in a study of CD8+CD57+ T cells in acquired aplastic anemia. Previously, flow cytometry had revealed CD8+CD57+ cell expansion in the patients chosen for sequencing. Profiles of TCR beta VDJ and CDR3 were generated from a genomic DNA template. TCRdb passed the reads through MiXCR, listing each CDR3 protein once. Of 260,000 or so distinct CDR3 sequences in the sample, roughly 80% were seen once. Material: sorted CD4+, CD8+, or CD8+CD57+ T cells (not recorded which) from PBMCs. These receptor sequences come from a human donor with aplastic anemia.

This chain links TRBV9 with TRBJ2-2, with TRBD2 matching 14 bases. The CDR3 has 19 amino acids. V was pared by 3 bases and J by 0 bases, with 7 bases of the junction left unmatched. Per the germline V gene, CDR1 is SGDLS and CDR2 is YYNGEE. The chain's CDR3 is CASSAGTSGSPPNTGELFF. In DNA form, the CDR3 reads TGTGCCAGCAGCGCCGGGACTAGCGGGAGTCCCCCGAACACCGGGGAGCTGTTTTTT.

V is TRBV13 and J is TRBJ2-7; the D is unclear. The CDR3 totals 14 residues. Trimming took 5 bases from V and 2 from J, leaving 13 bases between them. CDR1 is PRHDT, CDR2 FYEKMQ, per germline (reference sequence). The DNA for the CDR3 is TGTGCCAGCAGCGACGAGACTGGCCCCTACGAGCAGTACTTC. It specifies CASSDETGPYEQYF.

With regard to this clonotype: One end of the junction fails to match germline, which may point to a read error. V usage is TRBV7-3 and J usage is TRBJ2-3; tentative D call: TRBD2 (7 bases). The CDR3 sequence is 13 residues long. In germline, CDR1 is SGHTA, CDR2 FQGTGA. This chain's CDR3 is CASRLAGGGTEAF. The CDR3 DNA reads as TGTGCCAGCAGGTTAGCGGGTGGGGGCACTGAAGCTTTC.

The genes are TRBV29-1 and TRBJ1-1, with TRBD1 identical over 7 bases. Trimming took 4 bases from V and 0 from J; bases not matched to a gene: 8. Germline loops: CDR1 SQVTM, CDR2 ANQGSEA. CDR3 length equals 15 residues. In DNA, the CDR3 is TGCAGCGTTGCGGGACAGCTAAGTTTGAACACTGAAGCTTTCTTT. Its translation is CSVAGQLSLNTEAFF.

This rearrangement joins TRBV6-5 to TRBJ2-7; D is unclear. Germline V gives CDR1 MNHEY, CDR2 SVGAGI. The CDR3 has 14 residues. Deletions cut 3 bases from V and 2 bases from J, with 11 bases between. Written as DNA, the CDR3 is TGTGCCAGCAGTTATGCAGGTCCGGCCTACGAGCAGTACTTC. Translating gives CASSYAGPAYEQYF.

As regards this clonotype: The conserved phenylalanine or tryptophan is not found at the CDR3 terminus, so this likely reflects a read error. The limits of the CDR3 on the DNA are not certain, so only TCRdb's listed CDR3 is given. The chain recombines TRBV2 with TRBJ2-1; TRBD1, the table's D call, was not compared with the DNA. Inclusive of both ends, the CDR3 amounts to 16 amino acids. Germline CDR1 reads SNHLY; CDR2 reads FYNNEI. The CDR3 here is CASSDGGGNTQYFQLC.

As for this clonotype: Relative to the germline gene, one junction end is altered; a read error may explain this. The chain combines TRBV7-8 with TRBJ2-3; D is unclear. This CDR3 is built from 14 residues. Germline V CDR1 and CDR2: SGHVS, FQNEAQ. This CDR3 is CASSSPQREEYNEF. CDR3 coding DNA: TGTGCCAGCAGCTCCCCCCAGCGTGAAGAATACAATGAGTTT.

Turning to this clonotype: The junction shows a germline mismatch at one end, possibly a read error. This rearrangement joins TRBV2 to TRBJ2-3, with no clear D. With the DNA end fitting TRBJ1-5 better, the J assignment may be wrong. Germline values: CDR1 SNHLY, CDR2 FYNNEI. CDR3 length: 14 residues. The CDR3, as DNA: TGTGCCAGCAGCGAAGCGGAAGGTAACCAGACCCAGCATTTT. It translates to CASSEAEGNQTQHF.

With regard to this clonotype: The missing conserved phenylalanine or tryptophan at the end of this CDR3 makes a read error likely. The DNA is omitted, as the CDR3 cannot be located on it reliably, and the CDR3 follows TCRdb's listing. The chain recombines TRBV27 with TRBJ1-2. The CDR3 length equals 15 residues, ends included. Germline values: CDR1 MNHEY, CDR2 SMNVEV (reference sequence). This CDR3 is CASRQGLAASLSFRL.

The chain is built from TRBV7-9 and TRBJ1-5; D gene unclear. V lost 6 bases, J lost 3 bases, and 12 bases lay in between. Germline V gene lookup returns CDR1 SEHNR and CDR2 FQNEAQ (reference sequence). This CDR3 has 14 residues. The CDR3 DNA is TGTGCCAGCAGTGAGGGAGTTAACAATCAGCCCCAGCATTTT. Its translation is CASSEGVNNQPQHF.

With regard to this clonotype: The germline gene is not matched at one end of the junction; a read error may be the cause. This chain joins TRBV5-1 and TRBJ1-5, with 12 nucleotides matching TRBD1. CDR3 length: 13 amino acids. The germline gives CDR1 SGHRS, CDR2 YFSETQ. CDR3 in amino acids: CASSWDRGRPQHF. The DNA for the CDR3 is TGTGCCAGCAGCTGGGACAGGGGGCGGCCCCAGCATTTT.

The chain recombines TRBV11-1 with TRBJ2-4, with D unresolved. The ends were cut back, 8 bases at V and 7 bases at J, with 12 bases in the middle. Germline values: CDR1 SGHAT, CDR2 FQDESV (reference sequence). The CDR3 consists of 12 residues. The CDR3 sequence is CASGAIGNIQYF. DNA for the CDR3: TGTGCCAGCGGAGCAATCGGGAACATTCAGTACTTC. Based on the CDR3 plus reference TRBV11-1 and TRBJ2-4, the full variable domain is EAEVAQSPRYKITEKSQAVAFWCDPISGHATLYWYRQILGQGPELLVQFQDESVVDDSQLPKDRFSAERLKGVDSTLKIQPAELGDSAMYLCASGAIGNIQYFGAGTRLSVL.

The chain has TRBV5-4 and TRBJ2-7; D is possibly TRBD1 or TRBD2 (5 bases each). The length of the CDR3 is 21 residues. V shed 2 bases and J shed 3 bases, with 33 bases lying between them. Germline V gene data show CDR1 as SGHNT and CDR2 as YYREEE (reference sequence). The CDR3 bases are TGTGCCAGCAGCTTAGTTCCAAGACAGAAACGACAAACAGGAGGCTACTACGAGCAGTACTTC. It codes for CASSLVPRQKRQTGGYYEQYF.

The V gene is TRBV7-2, the J gene TRBJ2-3; 12 positions agree with TRBD2. The V gene's germline CDR1 is SGHTA and CDR2 FQGNSA. This CDR3 region has 15 residues. J was trimmed by 14 bases and V by 6 bases; bases with no gene match: 15. The CDR3 loop is CASSPLAGGLAAPYF. Written as DNA, the CDR3 is TGTGCCAGCAGTCCACTAGCGGGGGGACTGGCAGCGCCGTATTTT.

This clonotype was seen a single time. Without the conserved terminal phenylalanine or tryptophan, this CDR3 likely stems from a read error. The DNA is left out, because the CDR3 cannot be placed on it with certainty; the CDR3 is given as TCRdb lists it. The chain recombines TRBV2 with TRBJ1-2; no DNA check was done on the table's D call, TRBD1. The CDR3 length equals 16 residues, ends included. Germline CDR1 and CDR2: SNHLY and FYNNEI. CDR3 in amino acids: CASGAGDTGSQYFYPV.

With regard to this clonotype: A read error may produce the germline difference seen at one junction end. This sequence joins TRBV7-9 and TRBJ1-1; D is uncertain. Germline assignment: CDR1 SEHNR and CDR2 FQNEAQ (reference sequence). This CDR3 is 15 amino acids long. CDR3 residues: CASSFDRSGNSEAFF. Here the CDR3 DNA reads TGTGCCAGCAGCTTTGATCGGAGCGGGAACAGTGAAGCTTTCTTT.

J is TRBJ2-2 and V is TRBV19, with D perhaps TRBD1 or TRBD2 (5 bases each). The germline V and J ends were trimmed by 3 bases and 3 bases, with 14 bases remaining between them. Germline V lookup: CDR1 LNHDA, CDR2 SQIVND (reference sequence). This CDR3 has 16 residues. CDR3 nucleotides: TGTGCCAGTAGTATTGTTCAGGGCGGGCACACCGGGGAGCTGTTTTTT. Amino acid sequence: CASSIVQGGHTGELFF.

The V call is TRBV6-2 or TRBV6-3, the J call TRBJ1-1; 7 bases are a match to TRBD1. Per the germline V gene, CDR1 is MNHEY and CDR2 is SVGEGT. The CDR3 spans 15 residues. V lost 4 bases to trimming and J lost 1 base; unmatched junction nucleotides: 6. DNA for the CDR3: TGTGCCAGCAGTTGGGGGACAGAAAGGAACACTGAAGCTTTCTTT. This translates into CASSWGTERNTEAFF.

The CDR3 protein is CASSLPGGPDAQSYEQYV. Here the CDR3 DNA reads TGTGCCAGCAGCTTACCGGGAGGCCCCGATGCGCAGTCCTACGAGCAGTACGTC. The V and J genes are TRBV7-8 and TRBJ2-7; 7 bases are a match to TRBD2. V gave up 2 bases and J gave up 1 base; unmatched junction bases: 14. CDR3 length: 18 residues. Germline CDR1 is SGHVS and CDR2 is FQNEAQ.

Concerning this clonotype itself: One end of the junction fails to match germline, which may point to a read error. The rearrangement joins TRBV7-6 to TRBJ2-5, with D possibly TRBD1 on 6 matching bases. Germline CDR1 is SGHVS and CDR2 is FNYEAQ. The CDR3 contains 14 residues. The CDR3, as DNA: TGTGCCAGCAGCTTAGGCCACGGGACAAAAGAGACCCACTTC. Its translation: CASSLGHGTKETHF.

J is TRBJ2-1 and V is TRBV7-9, with TRBD2 matching over 15 bases. Losses at the gene ends were 5 bases for V and 11 bases for J; bases not matched to a gene: 10. Germline V gene lookup returns CDR1 SEHNR and CDR2 FQNEAQ (reference sequence). The CDR3 covers 16 residues. CDR3 in DNA: TGTGCCAGCAGCCGTGGGACTAGCGGGGGGTCGGATAAGCAGTTCTTC. Translated, it gives CASSRGTSGGSDKQFF.

This clonotype appeared once. The chain couples TRBV9 to TRBJ2-7; D remains unclear. The CDR3 extends over 15 amino acids. Germline V lookup: CDR1 SGDLS, CDR2 YYNGEE. Trimming shortened V by 0 bases and J by 11 bases, and 21 bases separated the two germline ends. The CDR3 sequence: CASSVGSDTHYFEYV. The CDR3 nucleotides are TGTGCCAGCAGCGTAGGTTCCGATACGCACTATTTTGAGTACGTC.

The gene calls are TRBV7-9 and TRBJ1-1; 8 bases line up with TRBD1. The CDR3 loop spans 13 amino acids. J was trimmed by 13 bases and V by 3 bases; bases with no gene match: 10. CDR1 is SEHNR, CDR2 FQNEAQ, per germline (reference sequence). CDR3 protein: CASSFITGGEFFF. DNA of the CDR3: TGTGCCAGCAGCTTCATTACAGGGGGGGAGTTTTTCTTT.

Details on this clonotype: Because the CDR3 is missing its conserved closing phenylalanine or tryptophan, this is likely a read error. The limits of the CDR3 on the DNA are not certain, so only TCRdb's listed CDR3 is given. V and J are TRBV10-1 and TRBJ2-3; the D segment call TRBD2 is taken from the table without a DNA check. A total of 13 residues make up the CDR3, ends included. The germline V gene has CDR1 WNHNN and CDR2 SYGVQD (reference sequence). The CDR3 loop is CASRGNERGTRDP.

This chain connects TRBV7-8 to TRBJ1-6, with a tentative D call TRBD1 (6 bases). With 0 bases removed from V and 16 bases from J, the gap between germline ends came to 22 bases. In germline, CDR1 is SGHVS, CDR2 FQNEAQ. This CDR3 spans 16 amino acids. The chain's CDR3 is CASSLAGGGYKPHLHF. The CDR3 coding sequence is TGTGCCAGCAGCTTAGCGGGGGGCGGCTATAAGCCACATCTCCACTTT.

V usage is TRBV20-1 and J usage is TRBJ2-1; 10 bases align to TRBD1. CDR3 length: 12 residues. Germline-derived CDR1 and CDR2 are DFQATT and SNEGSKA (reference sequence). Trimming at V came to 5 bases and at J to 10 bases, leaving 5 bases not matched to a gene. The CDR3, as DNA: TGCAGTGCTTCGACAGGGGGCAGGGAGCAGTTCTTC. Encoded protein: CSASTGGREQFF.

This clonotype was observed a handful of times. The chain links TRBV7-9 to TRBJ1-2, with D uncertain. CDR3 length equals 15 residues. The V end lost 5 bases, the J end lost 3 bases, and 16 bases lay between the germline ends. Per germline, CDR1 SEHNR and CDR2 FQNEAQ (reference sequence). Here the CDR3 reads CASSVGSEDYYGYTF. For the CDR3, the DNA is TGTGCCAGCAGCGTAGGGTCAGAGGACTACTATGGCTACACCTTC.